The next 32 T cell receptor beta chains were all read from a single sample in a study of monozygotic twins with inflammatory bowel disease. Following a re-call of the 5' RACE reads, TCRdb has one entry per CDR3 protein and lacks DNA. Here the sample table reports some 210,000 distinct CDR3 sequences. The specimen was blood. These receptors came from a human donor with ulcerative colitis or Crohn's disease, or a healthy co-twin of an affected twin (not recorded which).

The chain carries TRBV27 and TRBJ1-6; TCRdb picks TRBD1, but there is no DNA to check that call. Germline-derived CDR1 and CDR2 are MNHEY and SMNVEV (reference sequence). The CDR3 covers 16 residues. The chain's CDR3 is CASSFGWTAPNSPLHF.

The V call is TRBV13, the J call TRBJ1-1. This CDR3 spans 14 amino acids. Germline CDR1 PRHDT, CDR2 FYEKMQ (reference sequence). CDR3 protein: CASSAQPDGTEAFF.

The chain carries TRBV19 and TRBJ1-1; the TCRdb D gene call, TRBD1, has no DNA to confirm it. Germline CDR1 is LNHDA and CDR2 is SQIVND (reference sequence). The CDR3 runs to 16 residues. The CDR3 reads CASGLVEGQGNTEAFF.

V gene TRBV4-2 combines with J gene TRBJ2-3; there is no DNA to check the TCRdb D call of TRBD1. The CDR3 covers 16 residues. Germline V gene sequence: CDR1 LGHNA, CDR2 YNFKEQ. The CDR3 region is CASSPMRGQGTDTQYF.

This chain joins TRBV7-3 and TRBJ1-6; TCRdb returns TRBD1, unconfirmable since there is no DNA. Germline CDR1 and CDR2: SGHTA and FQGTGA. The CDR3 sequence is 15 residues long. CDR3 region: CASSPRGGGSTPLHF. Variable domain in full (rest from reference TRBV7-3 and TRBJ1-6): GAGVSQTPSNKVTEKGKYVELRCDPISGHTALYWYRQSLGQGPEFLIYFQGTGAADDSGLPNDRFFAVRPEGSVSTLKIQRTERGDSAVYLCASSPRGGGSTPLHFGNGTRLTVT.

This chain joins TRBV12-3 or TRBV12-4 and TRBJ1-5. The CDR3 loop spans 13 amino acids. CDR3 sequence reads: CASSSREGQPQHF.

The rearrangement uses TRBV27 and TRBJ2-1; the TRBD2 assignment by TCRdb is unverifiable without DNA. This CDR3 is built from 18 residues. Germline V gene sequence: CDR1 MNHEY, CDR2 SMNVEV (reference sequence). The CDR3 protein is CASSQLGLAGSSYNEQFF.

The rearrangement uses TRBV7-6 and TRBJ1-2. Germline lookup yields CDR1 SGHVS and CDR2 FNYEAQ. There are 15 residues in the CDR3. The CDR3 loop is CASSFAARLEEGYTF.

The rearrangement joins TRBV12-3 or TRBV12-4 to TRBJ2-3; checking the TCRdb D call of TRBD1 is not possible without DNA. CDR3 length: 14 residues. CDR3 residues: CASSRRQGADTQYF.

The chain uses TRBV3-1 and TRBJ2-7; without DNA, the TCRdb call of TRBD2 cannot be checked. There are 16 residues in the CDR3. The germline V gene encodes CDR1 LGHDT and CDR2 YNNKEL (reference sequence). CDR3 amino acids: CASSQRRAAFSYEQYF.

The CDR3 protein is CASSSPGSPLHF. This chain links TRBV7-9 with TRBJ1-6; TCRdb's assignment of TRBD1 cannot be checked, as there is no DNA. CDR1 is SEHNR and CDR2 is FQNEAQ in the germline V gene (reference sequence). CDR3 length equals 12 residues.

The CDR3 sequence is CSAQRTASYNEQFF. The chain joins TRBV20-1 to TRBJ2-1. CDR1 is DFQATT and CDR2 is SNEGSKA in the germline V gene (reference sequence). The CDR3 runs to 14 residues.

The chain is built from TRBV5-1 and TRBJ1-3. The CDR3 is 16 residues long. Germline V CDR1 and CDR2: SGHRS, YFSETQ. The CDR3 sequence: CASSLGGTDSGNTIYF.

The gene calls are TRBV12-3 or TRBV12-4 and TRBJ1-4; TCRdb's assignment of TRBD1 cannot be checked, as there is no DNA. The CDR3 runs 13 residues. The CDR3 sequence: CASRPGGGGKLFF.

V is TRBV12-3 or TRBV12-4 and J is TRBJ1-3. The CDR3 has 15 amino acids. The CDR3 protein is CASSPRLSSGNTIYF.

The rearrangement joins TRBV7-2 to TRBJ1-5. Germline V gene data show CDR1 as SGHTA and CDR2 as FQGNSA. This CDR3 spans 17 amino acids. This chain's CDR3 is CASSLAGSLRSNQPQHF.

The chain has TRBV19 and TRBJ1-4. CDR3 length: 13 amino acids. The germline V gene encodes CDR1 LNHDA and CDR2 SQIVND (reference sequence). CDR3: CASSDGQSEKLFF.

The genes are TRBV20-1 and TRBJ1-2; the D call of TRBD1 rests on TCRdb alone, since no DNA is present to check it. Germline V gene lookup returns CDR1 DFQATT and CDR2 SNEGSKA (reference sequence). The CDR3 is 13 amino acids. The CDR3 protein is CSARGTGAYGYTF.

The chain has TRBV27 and TRBJ1-1; TCRdb's assignment of TRBD1 cannot be checked, as there is no DNA. Germline loops: CDR1 MNHEY, CDR2 SMNVEV (reference sequence). The CDR3 is made up of 14 amino acids. The CDR3 loop reads CASSAGTPNTEAFF.

The chain combines TRBV7-2 with TRBJ1-5; TCRdb designates TRBD1, a call that cannot be tested without DNA. Germline CDR1 SGHTA, CDR2 FQGNSA. The CDR3 extends over 15 amino acids. The CDR3 sequence is CASSPRTGSNQPQHF.

The chain carries TRBV7-9 and TRBJ1-5; TCRdb outputs TRBD1, but without DNA this stays unchecked. The CDR3 covers 14 residues. Germline assignment: CDR1 SEHNR and CDR2 FQNEAQ (reference sequence). The CDR3 protein is CASSNDRGNQPQHF.

The CDR3 sequence is CASSIGTSWGNQPQHF. The chain links TRBV5-1 to TRBJ1-5. CDR3 length: 16 amino acids. The germline V gene has CDR1 SGHRS and CDR2 YFSETQ.

The chain couples TRBV12-3 or TRBV12-4 to TRBJ1-5; there is no DNA to check the TCRdb D call of TRBD1. The CDR3 is 14 amino acids. The CDR3 loop is CASSLGGSNQPQHF.

The J gene is TRBJ2-2, the V gene TRBV12-5. Germline-derived CDR1 and CDR2 are LGHNT and FRNRAP. The CDR3 extends over 13 amino acids. CDR3 sequence: CASGLDPAGELFF.

The chain combines TRBV5-4 with TRBJ2-5. The CDR3 sequence is 13 residues long. CDR1 and CDR2 (germline): SGHNT, YYREEE (reference sequence). CDR3: CASFYSLVETQYF. The full variable domain, in which reference TRBV5-4 and TRBJ2-5 provide the parts outside the CDR3, is ETGVTQSPTHLIKTRGQQVTLRCSSQSGHNTVSWYQQALGQGPQFIFQYYREEENGRGNFPPRFSGLQFPNYSSELNVNALELDDSALYLCASFYSLVETQYFGPGTRLLVL.

This chain connects TRBV5-4 to TRBJ2-5; TCRdb lists TRBD2, though no DNA is available to test this call. There are 16 residues in the CDR3. Per germline, CDR1 SGHNT and CDR2 YYREEE (reference sequence). The CDR3 protein is CASSWERGGQKETQYF.

The gene calls are TRBV12-3 or TRBV12-4 and TRBJ1-1. This CDR3 has 11 amino acids. The CDR3 loop is CASSFAGLAFF.

V and J are TRBV5-1 and TRBJ2-1; TCRdb picks TRBD1, but there is no DNA to check that call. The CDR3 length is 16 residues. Germline CDR1 and CDR2: SGHRS and YFSETQ. The CDR3 sequence is CASSRTGEMRGNEQFF. The whole variable domain, filled in from reference TRBV5-1 and TRBJ2-1, reads KAGVTQTPRYLIKTRGQQVTLSCSPISGHRSVSWYQQTPGQGLQFLFEYFSETQRNKGNFPGRFSGRQFSNSRSEMNVSTLELGDSALYLCASSRTGEMRGNEQFFGPGTRLTVL.

The chain joins TRBV5-1 to TRBJ2-1; TCRdb selects TRBD1, and the lack of DNA leaves this call unchecked. This CDR3 spans 17 amino acids. Germline V lookup: CDR1 SGHRS, CDR2 YFSETQ. CDR3 residues: CASSLDTPRGTYNEQFF. The whole variable domain, remainder taken from reference TRBV5-1 and TRBJ2-1, is KAGVTQTPRYLIKTRGQQVTLSCSPISGHRSVSWYQQTPGQGLQFLFEYFSETQRNKGNFPGRFSGRQFSNSRSEMNVSTLELGDSALYLCASSLDTPRGTYNEQFFGPGTRLTVL.

The chain's CDR3 is CASSRKGQGFPDTQYF. The chain links TRBV14 to TRBJ2-3; TCRdb designates TRBD1, a call that cannot be tested without DNA. Per the germline V gene, CDR1 is SGHDN and CDR2 is FVKESK. The CDR3 runs to 16 residues.

The chain links TRBV29-1 to TRBJ2-7; TCRdb returns TRBD1, unconfirmable since there is no DNA. Germline CDR1 and CDR2: SQVTM and ANQGSEA. The CDR3 has 14 residues. Here the CDR3 reads CSVPHGQGVEEQYF.

The chain links TRBV12-3 or TRBV12-4 to TRBJ2-3; TCRdb lists TRBD1, though no DNA is available to test this call. CDR3 length: 14 amino acids. CDR3 sequence reads: CASSWRTPGGTQYF.